This is a list of T cell receptor beta chains from one sample in a study of OX40 agonist ivuxolimab in advanced cancers. Sequencing used immunoSEQ multiplex PCR; TCRdb keeps in-frame clones, though not all of them. The sample has under 20,000 clones, less than 85% seen once. This material consisted of CD4+ or CD8+ T cells sorted from blood, taken in a trial of the OX40 agonist ivuxolimab. These receptors originate from an adult with an advanced solid tumor such as melanoma, head and neck, liver or kidney cancer. The CDR3 runs from the conserved cysteine through the conserved F or W. Fields, in order: D gene, clone size, V gene, J gene, CDR3 protein, CDR3 DNA. The D gene is left open where the match is weak. Expanded clones are given a class, and other clones once, few, many or no size at all.

-	few	TRBV4-1	TRBJ2-7	CASSQDPDSGQYF	TGCGCCAGCAGCCAAGATCCCGACTCGGGGCAGTACTTC
-	-	TRBV6-5	TRBJ1-2	CASSLGMRVGYTF	TGTGCCAGCAGCTTGGGCATGCGGGTTGGCTACACCTTC
-	-	TRBV6-5	TRBJ2-7	CASSYSMRGGFYEQYF	TGTGCCAGCAGTTACTCGATGAGGGGGGGGTTCTACGAGCAGTACTTC
TRBD2	-	TRBV10-3	TRBJ2-3	CAISESKRGPTDTQYF	TGTGCCATCAGTGAGTCAAAGCGGGGGCCCACAGATACGCAGTATTTT
-	-	TRBV27	TRBJ2-5	CASSSGHLNPGETQYF	TGTGCCAGCAGTTCTGGACACTTAAATCCGGGAGAGACCCAGTACTTC
-	-	TRBV27	TRBJ2-7	CASSFGAGTHEQYF	TGTGCCAGCAGTTTTGGTGCAGGGACCCACGAGCAGTACTTC
TRBD1	-	TRBV14	TRBJ2-1	CASSQDPGDSYNEQFF	TGTGCCAGCAGCCAAGATCCCGGGGACAGTTACAATGAGCAGTTCTTC
-	-	TRBV6-5	TRBJ2-7	CASSLGGTYEQYF	TGTGCCAGCAGTTTAGGCGGAACCTACGAGCAGTACTTC
TRBD2	-	TRBV27	TRBJ2-7	CASSLSGAGYEQYF	TGTGCCAGCAGTCTTAGCGGGGCAGGGTACGAGCAGTACTTC
TRBD2	-	TRBV6-5	TRBJ2-5	CASSYGRAGETQYF	TGTGCCAGCAGTTACGGGAGGGCCGGAGAGACCCAGTACTTC
-	-	TRBV5-1	TRBJ1-3	CASSLGHGDTIYF	TGCGCCAGCAGCTTGGGCCATGGAGACACCATATATTTT
-	-	TRBV6-5	TRBJ2-3	CASSYEITDTQYF	TGTGCCAGCAGCTACGAAATCACAGATACGCAGTATTTT
-	-	TRBV11-3	TRBJ2-5	CASSLSGQETQYF	TGTGCCAGCAGCTTAAGCGGGCAAGAGACCCAGTACTTC
-	-	TRBV13	TRBJ1-4	CASSLSVVEKLFF	TGTGCCAGCAGCCTATCGGTGGTTGAAAAACTGTTTTTT
-	-	TRBV5-4	TRBJ2-1	CASRSGLPSYNEQFF	TGTGCCAGCAGGTCCGGACTCCCCTCCTACAATGAGCAGTTCTTC
TRBD2	-	TRBV9	TRBJ2-1	CASSAAPGLAGLDEQFF	TGTGCCAGCAGCGCCGCCCCGGGACTAGCGGGGTTGGATGAGCAGTTCTTC
-	-	TRBV2	TRBJ1-1	CASRDQGPTEAFF	TGTGCCAGCAGAGACCAGGGACCCACTGAAGCTTTCTTT
TRBD1	-	TRBV7-9	TRBJ2-7	CASSPSGGSYEQYF	TGTGCCAGCAGCCCCTCAGGGGGCTCCTACGAGCAGTACTTC
-	-	TRBV29-1	TRBJ2-1	CSVEDMYNEQFF	TGCAGCGTTGAAGATATGTACAATGAGCAGTTCTTC